The 26 T cell receptor beta chains given below trace back to one sample, sequenced in a study of cytomegalovirus exposure and HLA in healthy donors (dated by TCRdb to between 2016 and 2019). Receptor amplification or capture employed the immunoSEQ multiplex PCR assay. For the multiplex PCR, a mixture combining 60 forward primers for TCR Vbeta segments and 13 reverse primers for TCR Jbeta segments was used. In TCRdb, the immuneACCESS table is reduced to in-frame sequences with V and J assigned. These tables do not hold every clone; where another copy was compared, an unresolved V gene accounts for under half, and the others remain unexplained. For this sample there are 80,000 to 95,000 clones; over 55% appear just once. Roughly 6% of the sample lies in the top ten. Sequenced input: PBMCs. These receptors all come from a woman aged 25 to 39 in good health and CMV-seronegative.

The J gene is TRBJ2-3, the V gene TRBV5-6; unclear D gene. This CDR3 comprises 14 residues. Trimming took off 1 base at V and 2 bases at J, with 8 bases between the two ends. Germline V gene data show CDR1 as SGHDT and CDR2 as YYEEEE. This CDR3 reads CASSLSAVTDTQYF. Written as DNA, the CDR3 is TGTGCCAGCAGCTTGAGCGCAGTCACAGATACGCAGTATTTT.

The chain carries TRBV5-1 and TRBJ1-4, with D unresolved. Between the trimmed V and J ends, which lost 6 bases and 7 bases, there was a span of 19 bases. The CDR3 is 15 residues long. The germline gives CDR1 SGHRS, CDR2 YFSETQ. The CDR3 DNA is TGCGCCAGCACCGACGGACTCCACGATAGTGAAAAACTGTTTTTT. Translated, it gives CASTDGLHDSEKLFF.

This clone was seen just once. This chain joins TRBV28 and TRBJ1-2; TRBD1 matches 9 bases. The CDR3 is 14 residues long. Trimming removed 4 bases from V and 1 base from J; junction bases left unmatched: 1. The germline CDR1 and CDR2 sequences are MDHEN and SYDVKM. The CDR3 DNA reads TGTGCCAGCAGTTCGGGACAGGGTAACTATGGCTACACCTTC. Translated, it gives CASSSGQGNYGYTF.

This rearrangement joins TRBV14 to TRBJ2-1, with D unclear. The germline CDR1 and CDR2 sequences are SGHDN and FVKESK. CDR3 size: 16 residues. V lost 0 bases to trimming and J lost 9 bases, with 18 bases between them. The CDR3 protein is CASSQDPVLLFGEQFF. Written as DNA, the CDR3 is TGTGCCAGCAGCCAAGATCCGGTACTCCTGTTTGGTGAGCAGTTCTTC.

V gene TRBV11-3 combines with J gene TRBJ2-3; 13 bases line up with TRBD2. The germline CDR1 and CDR2 sequences are SGHNT and YENEEA. V shed 6 bases, J shed 1 base, and the junction held 16 bases outside the gene matches. The CDR3 spans 20 residues. The CDR3 nucleotides read TGTGCCAGCAGTCCTGGACTAGCGGGGGACCTCGCCCGTCGCACAGATACGCAGTATTTT. Protein product: CASSPGLAGDLARRTDTQYF.

V gene TRBV19 combines with J gene TRBJ2-3; 7 bases match TRBD2. Trimming at V came to 3 bases and at J to 3 bases, leaving 3 bases not matched to a gene. The germline V gene has CDR1 LNHDA and CDR2 SQIVND (reference sequence). This CDR3 contains 14 residues. The CDR3 spells CASSMGGETDTQYF. In DNA form, the CDR3 reads TGTGCCAGTAGTATGGGGGGGGAAACAGATACGCAGTATTTT.

This clone turned up a few times. The chain links TRBV19 to TRBJ1-2, with TRBD1 identical over 7 bases. The CDR3 consists of 13 residues. After removal of 9 bases from V and 8 bases from J, the junction contained 12 bases not matched to a gene. Germline CDR1 and CDR2: LNHDA and SQIVND (reference sequence). The CDR3 loop reads CASKPTGPLGYTF. CDR3 nucleotides: TGTGCCAGCAAACCGACAGGGCCTTTAGGCTACACCTTC.

The chain couples TRBV10-3 to TRBJ2-2; 10 bases line up with TRBD2. The CDR3 is 15 residues long. CDR1 and CDR2 from the germline V gene are ENHRY and SYGVKD. Unmatched junction bases numbered 11, after V lost 7 bases and J lost 9 bases. CDR3 residues: CAITSQAGGPWELFF. Written as DNA, the CDR3 is TGTGCCATCACCTCGCAAGCGGGAGGGCCGTGGGAGCTGTTTTTT.

The chain carries TRBV28 and TRBJ2-1; 16 bases are shared with TRBD2. V shed 5 bases, J shed 0 bases, and the junction held 4 bases outside the gene matches. The CDR3 consists of 18 residues. Germline-derived CDR1 and CDR2 are MDHEN and SYDVKM. The CDR3: CASSGTSGRDGSYNEQFF. CDR3 in DNA: TGTGCCAGCAGTGGGACTAGCGGGAGGGACGGCTCCTACAATGAGCAGTTCTTC.

The V call is TRBV7-9, the J call TRBJ2-1; 8 bases map to TRBD2. This CDR3 has 15 residues. J lost 5 bases, V lost 1 base, and 4 bases had no gene match. CDR1 is SEHNR, CDR2 FQNEAQ, per germline (reference sequence). This chain's CDR3 is CASSLDGTRNNEQFF. CDR3 coding DNA: TGTGCCAGCAGCTTAGATGGGACTAGGAACAATGAGCAGTTCTTC.

V and J are TRBV2 and TRBJ1-3; 9 bases map to TRBD1. Germline-derived CDR1 and CDR2 are SNHLY and FYNNEI. Trimming at V came to 4 bases and at J to 2 bases, leaving 6 bases not matched to a gene. The length of the CDR3 is 16 residues. In DNA form, the CDR3 reads TGTGCCAGCAGTGGAAGGACAGGGGCGCCTGGAAACACCATATATTTT. It encodes CASSGRTGAPGNTIYF.

The chain uses TRBV29-1 and TRBJ1-2, with 9 nucleotides matching TRBD1. The CDR3 sequence is 14 residues long. Per germline, CDR1 SQVTM and CDR2 ANQGSEA. The trim removed 7 bases at V and 4 bases at J, leaving 10 bases unmatched. The CDR3 here is CSGTQGAGSYGYTF. In DNA form, the CDR3 reads TGCAGCGGGACACAGGGGGCAGGGAGCTATGGCTACACCTTC.

The J gene is TRBJ2-5, the V gene TRBV4-2, with 8 nucleotides matching TRBD2. V dropped 1 base and J dropped 6; count of bases not matched to a gene: 13. Germline lookup yields CDR1 LGHNA and CDR2 YNFKEQ. The CDR3 spans 17 residues. DNA for the CDR3: TGTGCCAGCAGCCAAGGCAGTCAGTGGCGGGAGGTAAAGACCCAGTACTTC. Its protein is CASSQGSQWREVKTQYF.

This clone was picked up a small number of times. This rearrangement joins TRBV21-1 to TRBJ1-1. TRBV21-1 is a known pseudogene. The CDR3 covers 14 residues. The CDR3 is CASSKVAGLAEAFF. CDR3 bases: TGTGCCAGCAGCAAGGTAGCGGGTTTGGCTGAAGCTTTCTTT.

The chain joins TRBV27 to TRBJ1-2; a possible D gene is TRBD1 (6 bases). The germline CDR1 and CDR2 sequences are MNHEY and SMNVEV (reference sequence). V lost 5 bases to trimming and J lost 5 bases, with 9 bases between them. The CDR3 sequence is 12 residues long. The CDR3 nucleotides are TGTGCCAGCAGTACCACAGGGTATGGCTACACCTTC. Translated: CASSTTGYGYTF.

The rearrangement links TRBV10-3 to TRBJ2-7, with TRBD1 matching 8 bases. In germline, CDR1 is ENHRY, CDR2 SYGVKD. This CDR3 has 13 amino acids. V lost 8 bases to trimming and J lost 6 bases; unmatched junction nucleotides: 9. The CDR3 here is CAIAEDRAPEQYF. CDR3 nucleotide sequence: TGTGCCATCGCTGAGGACAGGGCACCCGAGCAGTACTTC.

This chain links TRBV6-6 with TRBJ2-1; weak D call: TRBD2 (6 bases). Germline V gives CDR1 MNHNY, CDR2 SVGAGI (reference sequence). V lost 3 bases and J 10 bases, leaving 22 bases between the germline ends. The CDR3 is made up of 16 amino acids. CDR3 loop: CASSYSLEGGLMEQFF. The CDR3 bases are TGTGCCAGCAGTTATAGTTTGGAGGGCGGATTAATGGAGCAGTTCTTC.

As for this clone: One end of the junction varies from germline; a read error may be responsible. The chain couples TRBV7-9 to TRBJ2-7, with no clear D. The CDR3 length is 12 residues. Germline-derived CDR1 and CDR2 are SEHNR and FQNEAQ (reference sequence). This CDR3 is CSSSSTRLKQYF. CDR3 sequence (DNA): TGTTCCAGCAGCTCTACTCGACTGAAGCAGTACTTC.

The chain joins TRBV5-6 to TRBJ2-1; 8 positions agree with TRBD2. V gave up 9 bases and J gave up 10 bases; unmatched junction bases: 9. The CDR3 length is 12 residues. Germline assignment: CDR1 SGHDT and CDR2 YYEEEE. CDR3 coding DNA: TGTGCCACAGGTCCGGGACTAGAAGAGCAGTTCTTC. The encoded protein is CATGPGLEEQFF.

V is TRBV28 and J is TRBJ2-7, with 10 bases identical to TRBD1. The V segment lost 5 bases and the J segment 3 bases; nucleotides outside the gene matches: 7. This CDR3 region has 15 residues. CDR1 is MDHEN, CDR2 SYDVKM, per germline. CDR3 region: CASSGTGDVSYEQYF. In DNA form, the CDR3 reads TGTGCCAGCAGTGGGACAGGGGATGTAAGCTACGAGCAGTACTTC.

In its sample, this clone was seen once. J is TRBJ2-5 and V is TRBV2; 9 bases align to TRBD1. Per the germline V gene, CDR1 is SNHLY and CDR2 is FYNNEI. V shed 1 base and J 3 bases; nucleotides not matched to a gene: 3. The CDR3 spans 15 residues. This chain's CDR3 is CASSEGQGGEETQYF. For the CDR3, the DNA is TGTGCCAGCAGTGAAGGACAGGGGGGAGAAGAGACCCAGTACTTC.

This chain links TRBV10-2 with TRBJ1-1; D perhaps matches TRBD1 (6 bases). The CDR3 sequence is 14 residues long. V gave up 6 bases and J gave up 0 bases, with 11 bases separating them. Germline assignment: CDR1 WSHSY and CDR2 SAAADI. Here the CDR3 reads CASRGGGMNTEAFF. Here the CDR3 DNA reads TGCGCCAGCAGGGGTGGGGGCATGAACACTGAAGCTTTCTTT.

This sequence joins TRBV5-6 and TRBJ1-2; TRBD1 is a possible D gene (6 bases). This CDR3 spans 13 amino acids. Trimming removed 4 bases at V and 4 bases at J, with 11 bases between. The V gene's germline CDR1 is SGHDT and CDR2 YYEEEE. The CDR3 loop is CASSPRGTYGYTF. The CDR3 DNA sequence: TGTGCCAGCAGCCCTAGGGGGACCTATGGCTACACCTTC.

The V call is TRBV18, the J call TRBJ2-3; D remains ambiguous. CDR1 and CDR2 from the germline V gene are KGHSH and LQKENI. V gave up 1 base and J gave up 5 bases, with 7 bases separating them. The CDR3 has 13 amino acids. As DNA, the CDR3 is TGTGCCAGCTCACCACTAGTTAGAGATACGCAGTATTTT. This gives the protein CASSPLVRDTQYF.

The chain recombines TRBV5-4 with TRBJ2-3, with 11 bases identical to TRBD2. Germline values: CDR1 SGHNT, CDR2 YYREEE (reference sequence). This CDR3 is 13 amino acids long. After removal of 10 bases from V and 4 bases from J, the junction contained 5 bases not matched to a gene. The CDR3 spells CAGRTSGSDTQYF. The CDR3 region has the DNA TGTGCCGGGCGGACTAGCGGGTCAGATACGCAGTATTTT.

The gene calls are TRBV28 and TRBJ2-7; D remains ambiguous. Trimming pared 2 bases from V and 5 bases from J, leaving 7 bases between. This CDR3 comprises 12 residues. From germline, CDR1 is MDHEN and CDR2 SYDVKM. The CDR3 loop reads CASSLSQNEQYF. The CDR3 nucleotides are TGTGCCAGCAGTTTAAGTCAGAACGAGCAGTACTTC.